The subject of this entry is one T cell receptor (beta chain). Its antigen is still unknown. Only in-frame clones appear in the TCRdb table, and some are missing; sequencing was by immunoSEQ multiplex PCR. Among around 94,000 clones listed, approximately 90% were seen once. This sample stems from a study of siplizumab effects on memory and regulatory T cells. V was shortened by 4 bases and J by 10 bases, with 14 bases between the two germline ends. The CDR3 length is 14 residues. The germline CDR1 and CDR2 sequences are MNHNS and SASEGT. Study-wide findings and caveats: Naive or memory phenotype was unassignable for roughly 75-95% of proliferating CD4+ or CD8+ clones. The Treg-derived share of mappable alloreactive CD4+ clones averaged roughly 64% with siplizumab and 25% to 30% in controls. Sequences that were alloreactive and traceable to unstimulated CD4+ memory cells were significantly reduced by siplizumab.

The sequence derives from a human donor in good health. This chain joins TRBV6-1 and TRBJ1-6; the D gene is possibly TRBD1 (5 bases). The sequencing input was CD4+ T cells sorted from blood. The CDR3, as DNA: TGTGCCAGCAGTGGGGCAGGGTATGTCTCACCCCTCCACTTT. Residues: CASSGAGYVSPLHF.